The source of this T cell receptor beta chain is a study of monozygotic twins with inflammatory bowel disease. This CDR3 is built from 16 residues. The germline V gene has CDR1 SGHRS and CDR2 YFSETQ. TCRdb reworked the 5' RACE reads into one entry per CDR3 protein, no DNA. The listing contains some 100,000 distinct CDR3 sequences. The sequencing input was blood. The chain uses TRBV5-1 and TRBJ2-5; TCRdb designates TRBD2, a call that cannot be tested without DNA. The clonotype was recovered from a human donor with ulcerative colitis or Crohn's disease, or a healthy co-twin of an affected twin (not recorded which). CDR3 residues: CASSTGLAEKQETQYF.